Listed below are T cell receptor beta chains from one sample, sequenced in a study of shared clonotypes between healthy human individuals. Using immunoSEQ multiplex PCR, the repertoire was profiled, and TCRdb retains in-frame clones only, with some absent. In the table there are 500,000 to 650,000 clones, about 80% of which are singletons. The sequencing sample was made of PBMCs. The receptor set was obtained from a woman aged 40 to 55 in good health. Some clones in this sample may be carry-over from other donors' samples. Both conserved end residues are part of each CDR3. Fields, in order: V gene, clone size, D gene, J gene, CDR3 protein, CDR3 DNA. D genes are given only for firm matches. For some rows the clone size is stated as once, few or many, or as a class when expanded; others skip it.

v_gene: TRBV5-1; abundance: NA; d_gene: NA; j_gene: TRBJ1-1; CDR3aa: CASSLVSGDTEAFF; CDR3nt: TGCGCCAGCAGCTTGGTTTCGGGGGATACTGAAGCTTTCTTT
v_gene: TRBV18; abundance: NA; d_gene: NA; j_gene: TRBJ2-6; CDR3aa: CASSPSLAGGANVLTF; CDR3nt: TGTGCCAGCTCACCATCTTTAGCCGGTGGGGCCAACGTCCTGACTTTC
v_gene: TRBV7-1; abundance: NA; d_gene: NA; j_gene: TRBJ1-2; CDR3aa: CASSPTDTYYGYTF; CDR3nt: TGTGCCAGCAGCCCTACCGACACCTACTATGGCTACACCTTC
v_gene: TRBV30; abundance: NA; d_gene: TRBD2; j_gene: TRBJ2-7; CDR3aa: CAWSGRGAGGGTYEQYF; CDR3nt: TGTGCCTGGAGTGGAAGGGGAGCGGGAGGGGGGACCTACGAGCAGTACTTC
v_gene: TRBV7-2; abundance: NA; d_gene: NA; j_gene: TRBJ2-1; CDR3aa: CASSSRIGGNGRNEQFF; CDR3nt: TGTGCCAGCAGCTCTAGAATAGGGGGGAACGGGCGCAATGAGCAGTTCTTC
v_gene: TRBV5-4; abundance: NA; d_gene: TRBD2; j_gene: TRBJ2-1; CDR3aa: CASSQGGLASEQFF; CDR3nt: TGTGCCAGCAGCCAGGGCGGACTAGCGAGTGAGCAGTTCTTC
v_gene: TRBV15; abundance: NA; d_gene: TRBD1; j_gene: TRBJ2-7; CDR3aa: CATRSRTGNYEQYF; CDR3nt: TGTGCCACCAGGTCTAGGACAGGTAACTACGAGCAGTACTTC
v_gene: TRBV5-4; abundance: NA; d_gene: NA; j_gene: TRBJ2-3; CDR3aa: CASSWWEDTQYF; CDR3nt: TGTGCCAGCAGCTGGTGGGAGGATACGCAGTATTTT
v_gene: TRBV28; abundance: NA; d_gene: NA; j_gene: TRBJ2-5; CDR3aa: CASSFNSQETQYF; CDR3nt: TGTGCCAGCAGTTTTAACAGCCAAGAGACCCAGTACTTC
v_gene: TRBV7-6; abundance: NA; d_gene: TRBD2; j_gene: TRBJ2-1; CDR3aa: CASSARRSSGKDNEQFF; CDR3nt: TGTGCCAGCAGCGCCAGGCGCAGTAGCGGGAAAGACAATGAGCAGTTCTTC
v_gene: TRBV7-3; abundance: once; d_gene: NA; j_gene: TRBJ1-1; CDR3aa: CASSSSGTQEAFF; CDR3nt: TGTGCCAGCAGCTCGAGCGGGACACAGGAAGCTTTCTTT
v_gene: TRBV6-1; abundance: NA; d_gene: TRBD1; j_gene: TRBJ2-7; CDR3aa: CASSEKGAFPYEQYF; CDR3nt: TGTGCCAGCAGTGAAAAGGGGGCTTTTCCCTACGAGCAGTACTTC
v_gene: TRBV7-6; abundance: once; d_gene: NA; j_gene: TRBJ1-1; CDR3aa: CASSLWDSENTEAFF; CDR3nt: TGTGCCAGCAGCTTATGGGACTCAGAGAACACTGAAGCTTTCTTT
v_gene: TRBV30; abundance: NA; d_gene: NA; j_gene: TRBJ1-4; CDR3aa: CAWSVLQSNGKPFF; CDR3nt: TGTGCCTGGAGTGTACTACAGTCTAATGGAAAACCGTTTTTT
v_gene: TRBV9; abundance: NA; d_gene: TRBD2; j_gene: TRBJ2-1; CDR3aa: CASSVVPYSSGDNEQFF; CDR3nt: TGTGCCAGCAGCGTAGTACCCTATTCTAGCGGGGACAATGAGCAGTTCTTC
v_gene: TRBV13; abundance: NA; d_gene: TRBD2; j_gene: TRBJ2-1; CDR3aa: CASSLAGGLGVEQFF; CDR3nt: TGTGCCAGCAGCTTAGCGGGAGGCCTGGGAGTGGAGCAGTTCTTC
v_gene: TRBV5-1; abundance: NA; d_gene: NA; j_gene: TRBJ1-2; CDR3aa: CASSQGSGGGYTF; CDR3nt: TGCGCCAGCAGCCAAGGGTCTGGTGGAGGCTACACCTTC
v_gene: TRBV7-8; abundance: NA; d_gene: NA; j_gene: TRBJ1-2; CDR3aa: CASSLGDWNYYGYTF; CDR3nt: TGTGCCAGCAGCTTGGGAGATTGGAACTACTATGGCTACACCTTC